This T cell receptor (beta chain) came from a study of shared clonotypes between healthy human individuals (dated by TCRdb to about 2020). At the level of the whole study: A couple of women and a few men aged 18 to 49 years were included in the cohort. Leukapheresis yielded between about 0.85 and 9 billion PBMCs per donor. To estimate repertoire size and how much clonotypes are shared between individuals, the study performed deep sequencing of blood TCR repertoires from about five healthy adults. Libraries were prepared and TCR repertoires were sequenced by different laboratories using diverse techniques, in order to increase sequencing depth and limit assay-specific biases. For each donor, three plates each were used for CD4 naive and CD4 memory, two plates were used for CD8 naive, and one plate was used for CD8 memory.

The donors were healthy, HIV-negative adults with no recently reported acute infections or vaccinations. All donors were Caucasian adults living in Nashville, Tennessee, USA. CD4+ T cells were enriched by magnetic negative selection, after which naive cells were positively selected on CD45RA and the negative fraction was taken as the memory subset. Blood was obtained by leukapheresis, after which PBMCs were separated by Ficoll-Histopaque density gradient centrifugation and cryopreserved in liquid nitrogen vapor phase. Analytical flow cytometry was used to check the purity and quantity of every magnetically sorted T cell population. Each sorted fraction had its genomic DNA isolated and then quantified by UV absorbance on a Nanodrop 2000c. Using the deep immunoSEQ assay, TCR CDR3 regions were amplified from genomic DNA by multiplex PCR. Extracted genomic DNA from each cell subset was distributed evenly across all wells of several immunoSEQ 96-well plates, and each plate was treated as a replicate. For sorted subsets, 200 to 250 ng of genomic DNA, equivalent to around 29,000 T cell genomes, went into each replicate PCR. The purified libraries were quantified using a Qubit 3.0 fluorometer, sized with a Bioanalyzer 2100, and then quantified again using the KAPA Library Quantification kit. A separate single-read 150-cycle Illumina NextSeq 550 flow cell was used to sequence each immunoSEQ 96-well plate. The original methods were these. Because the immunoSEQ output held only junctional sequences and lacked quality scores, the filtering could not match the filtering applied to full-length reads. To assign V/J genes and CDR3, sequences were annotated against IMGT germline references using PyIR, a Python wrapper for IgBLAST v1.9. Reads were removed for weak V/J assignments (E-value above 1e-6), missing CDR3, stop codons, out-of-frame junctions, or ambiguous translated residues. V3J clonotypes were defined as sequences sharing an identical inferred V gene, J gene, and CDR3 amino acid sequence. The percentage overlap between two repertoires was calculated by dividing the number of shared unique clonotypes by the size of the smaller repertoire. Three approaches were used to assess repertoire richness: RTK rarefaction, the Chao1 estimator, and Recon v2.1 estimates of unobserved clonotypes. Generation probabilities were computed with OLGA for all TCRbeta clonotypes obtained by the gDNA method from several donors. TCRdb stores this immuneACCESS table with in-frame sequences only. Part of the clones is absent; in the studies checked, under half of the shortfall reflects unresolved V genes, and no reason is known for the rest. The DNA was the basis for D and trimming; V, J and clone size are from that table. In this sample the table shows 1,100,000 or so clones, about 84% of which occur a single time. The top ten clonotypes cover approximately 0.5% of the sample.

The full study reports these points: Incomplete sequencing was indicated by rarefaction of sorted-subset datasets, despite the large sequencing depth. Sampling was restricted to blood, and TCR repertoires in tissue are likely to differ from TCR repertoires in blood. About 5% of naive CD4, roughly 3.6% of naive CD8, about 2.1% of memory CD4, and 0.4% of memory CD8 clonotypes were shared across several donors. Clonotypes shared by all four sorted-subset donors showed higher generation probabilities than non-shared clonotypes. Estimated clonotype richness was generally larger for naive than for memory subsets. Based on pairwise subsampling, the degree of clonotype sharing among donors was expected to be affected by sequencing depth. Because the study included only a small number of donors, the genetic and exposure-history diversity represented was limited.

As concerns this clone: Its antigen remains undetermined. Nothing much larger sits one base from this clone, and base qualities are not available.

Reading from cysteine to phenylalanine, the CDR3 counts 15 amino acids. The entry retains the CDR3 DNA only, 45 bases that are in frame from base 1. Deletion took 0 bases off V and 3 bases off J, with a span of 13 bases between the germline ends. CDR1 and CDR2, per the germline V gene, are SGDLS and YYNGEE. The sequencing input was memory CD4+ T cells from PBMCs. This specimen's cell subset or site label, per the study, means: CD45RA-negative fraction. Recombination joined TRBV9 with TRBJ2-7, and possibly TRBD2, on 5 matching bases. The receptor was derived from a man younger than 35 in good health. Some clones in this sample may be carry-over from other donors' samples. For the CDR3, the sequence is CASSVGGSEIYEQYF. In nucleotides, the sequence is TGTGCCAGCAGCGTAGGCGGGTCAGAGATCTACGAGCAGTACTTC.